This T cell receptor beta chain was found in a study of blood T cell repertoires in COVID-19. As processed by the authors: Estimation of nucleated cell counts relied on the amplification of reference gene primers. Using immunoSEQ multiplex PCR, the repertoire was profiled, and TCRdb retains in-frame clones only, with some absent. V and J calls and clone size are copied from that table; D and trimming were computed from the DNA. The data show 250,000 to 300,000 clones, with 75% to 90% seen just once and around 4.4% held by the top ten. This CDR3 comprises 14 residues. Per germline, CDR1 KGHSH and CDR2 LQKENI. With 4 bases clipped from V and 4 bases from J, the junction kept 2 bases outside the gene matches.

This clonotype was obtained from a man between 40 and 49 years old with acute or convalescent COVID-19. The sample consisted of peripheral blood. V and J are TRBV18 and TRBJ1-5; 9 nucleotides match TRBD1. The CDR3: CASSLGTGNQPQHF. Here the CDR3 DNA reads TGTGCCAGCTCACTCGGGACAGGGAATCAGCCCCAGCATTTT.